The 30 T cell receptor beta chains given below trace back to one sample, sequenced in a study of blood T cell repertoires in COVID-19. This table comes from immunoSEQ multiplex PCR, and its TCRdb copy is limited to in-frame clones, with some not included. This sample has hundreds of thousands of clones, with 89% found just once. Input material: PBMCs or T cells enriched from blood (not recorded which). Receptors were obtained from a woman aged 40 to 49 who had recovered from COVID-19.

V gene TRBV11-3 combines with J gene TRBJ2-3, with a tentative D call TRBD2 (6 bases). Germline CDR1 reads SGHNT; CDR2 reads YENEEA. Between the trimmed V and J ends, which lost 4 bases and 2 bases, there was a span of 16 bases. The CDR3 has 16 residues. CDR3 DNA: TGTGCCAGCAGCTCTCAAAGGGCGGGGATCACAGATACGCAGTATTTT. It yields the protein CASSSQRAGITDTQYF.

The chain is built from TRBV19 and TRBJ1-5, with 8 bases matching TRBD1. The length of the CDR3 is 17 residues. Germline values: CDR1 LNHDA, CDR2 SQIVND (reference sequence). The ends lost 6 bases at V and 0 bases at J; junction bases unmatched: 10. CDR3 sequence: CASRYTGGGYSNQPQHF. The CDR3, as DNA: TGTGCCAGTAGATACACAGGGGGGGGGTATAGCAATCAGCCCCAGCATTTT.

The CDR3 nucleotides are TGTGCCAGCATGGGCCAGGGGCTTTATAATTCACCCCTCCACTTT. Translating gives CASMGQGLYNSPLHF. V usage is TRBV28 and J usage is TRBJ1-6, with D maybe TRBD1 (6 bases). Germline V gives CDR1 MDHEN, CDR2 SYDVKM. V was shortened by 7 bases and J by 4 bases, with 14 bases between the two germline ends. CDR3 size: 15 residues.

This chain uses TRBV7-2 with TRBJ2-3; 13 nucleotides align to TRBD2. Germline V gene sequence: CDR1 SGHTA, CDR2 FQGNSA. The CDR3 consists of 19 residues. V shed 1 base and J 0 bases; nucleotides not matched to a gene: 7. In DNA, the CDR3 is TGTGCCAGCAGCTTAGTAAACGGACTAGCGGGGGTTAGCACAGATACGCAGTATTTT. Protein product: CASSLVNGLAGVSTDTQYF.

The chain combines TRBV10-2 with TRBJ2-1; D is perhaps TRBD2 (6 bases). There are 12 residues in the CDR3. Trimming pared 5 bases from V and 10 bases from J, leaving 12 bases between. Germline CDR1 reads WSHSY; CDR2 reads SAAADI. The CDR3 region is CASSHKGREQFF. The DNA for the CDR3 is TGCGCCAGCAGTCATAAGGGGAGGGAGCAGTTCTTC.

The chain links TRBV30 to TRBJ1-1; 7 nucleotides match TRBD1. In germline, CDR1 is GTSNPN, CDR2 SVGIG (reference sequence). The junction had 5 bases not matched to a gene; V was cut back by 7 bases and J by 6 bases. The CDR3 is 11 residues long. The CDR3 reads CASNRGSEAFF. The CDR3 bases are TGTGCCTCCAACAGGGGTTCTGAAGCTTTCTTT.

This chain uses TRBV10-1 with TRBJ2-1; the match to TRBD2 covers 8 bases. The germline gives CDR1 WNHNN, CDR2 SYGVQD (reference sequence). This CDR3 is built from 14 residues. The ends lost 2 bases at V and 6 bases at J; junction bases unmatched: 3. The CDR3 DNA reads TGCGCCAGCAGTGAGCGGGGGGGCCGCAATGAGCAGTTCTTC. This translates into CASSERGGRNEQFF.

In regard to this clone: This same CDR3 is encoded by further DNA sequences in the sample. The chain combines TRBV29-1 with TRBJ2-1, with 14 bases fitting TRBD2. V gave up 6 bases and J gave up 10 bases; unmatched junction bases: 5. CDR3 length equals 13 residues. Germline V gene lookup returns CDR1 SQVTM and CDR2 ANQGSEA. The CDR3 region has the DNA TGCAGCGTGACTAGCGGGGGGGCAGGGGAGCAGTTCTTC. Translating gives CSVTSGGAGEQFF.

V and J are TRBV11-2 and TRBJ1-1, with D unresolved. The CDR3 runs 12 residues. Looked up from germline, CDR1 is SGHAT and CDR2 is FQNNGV. Trimming pared 6 bases from V and 5 bases from J, leaving 10 bases between. CDR3 region: CASSMRGTEAFF. CDR3 nucleotide sequence: TGTGCCAGCAGTATGAGAGGGACTGAAGCTTTCTTT.

This clone has a single count. Here the CDR3 reads CASSLVSGTGGREAFF. The CDR3 DNA follows: TGTGCCAGCAGCTTAGTCTCCGGGACAGGGGGCAGGGAAGCTTTCTTT. The chain carries TRBV7-8 and TRBJ1-1, with 12 bases lining up with TRBD1. The CDR3 length is 16 residues. Germline CDR1 SGHVS, CDR2 FQNEAQ. V was clipped by 1 base and J by 8 bases; unmatched bases: 8.

V gene TRBV5-1 combines with J gene TRBJ1-2; D may be TRBD1 (5 bases). Germline CDR1 and CDR2: SGHRS and YFSETQ. V was clipped by 3 bases and J by 8 bases, with 17 bases between them. The CDR3 has 14 amino acids. The CDR3 here is CASSWGVEAEGYTF. The CDR3 nucleotides are TGCGCCAGCAGCTGGGGCGTAGAGGCGGAGGGCTACACCTTC.

This clone was recorded a few times. The V gene is TRBV2, the J gene TRBJ2-1, with 9 bases identical to TRBD1. The germline V gene has CDR1 SNHLY and CDR2 FYNNEI. The CDR3 has 13 residues. The V and J ends lost 6 bases and 8 bases, in that order; junction bases with no gene match: 5. The CDR3 DNA follows: TGTGCCAGCAGCACAGGGGGCCCTGATGAGCAGTTCTTC. It yields the protein CASSTGGPDEQFF.

The chain carries TRBV2 and TRBJ2-5; 8 nucleotides agree with TRBD1. CDR3 length: 14 residues. With 6 bases clipped from V and 5 bases from J, the junction kept 8 bases outside the gene matches. CDR1 and CDR2 from the germline V gene are SNHLY and FYNNEI. Here the CDR3 reads CASSGQGIGETQYF. The DNA for the CDR3 is TGTGCCAGCAGCGGACAGGGTATAGGGGAGACCCAGTACTTC.

The chain links TRBV30 to TRBJ2-2, with 12 bases matching TRBD1. CDR3 size: 15 residues. Germline lookup yields CDR1 GTSNPN and CDR2 SVGIG (reference sequence). Germline trimming cut 5 bases from V and 5 bases from J; bases unmatched to any gene: 6. The CDR3 is CAWGGTGGATGELFF. Here the CDR3 DNA reads TGTGCCTGGGGTGGGACAGGGGGCGCAACCGGGGAGCTGTTTTTT.

V is TRBV19 and J is TRBJ2-1; 12 positions agree with TRBD2. The CDR3 totals 18 residues. Germline V CDR1 and CDR2: LNHDA, SQIVND (reference sequence). V gave up 3 bases and J gave up 8 bases; unmatched junction bases: 14. The CDR3 DNA is TGTGCCAGTAGTATGCCAGGGACTAGCGGGTTTAGGGGGGATGAGCAGTTCTTC. It encodes CASSMPGTSGFRGDEQFF.

The chain uses TRBV29-1 and TRBJ1-1; the match to TRBD1 covers 10 bases. Per germline, CDR1 SQVTM and CDR2 ANQGSEA. V lost 6 bases and J lost 1; bases outside the gene matches: 5. The CDR3 has 14 residues. The CDR3 is CSVTTGGKNTEAFF. CDR3 DNA sequence: TGCAGCGTGACGACAGGGGGCAAGAACACTGAAGCTTTCTTT.

The rearrangement joins TRBV19 to TRBJ1-1; possible D gene TRBD1, 5 bases. From germline, CDR1 is LNHDA and CDR2 SQIVND (reference sequence). This CDR3 spans 16 amino acids. V was pared by 5 bases and J by 4 bases, with 20 bases between. This CDR3 reads CASSVLTGRGGTEAFF. CDR3 sequence (DNA): TGTGCCAGTAGTGTTTTGACCGGGAGGGGAGGCACTGAAGCTTTCTTT. Combining the CDR3 with reference TRBV19 and TRBJ1-1 gives the whole variable domain DGGITQSPKYLFRKEGQNVTLSCEQNLNHDAMYWYRQDPGQGLRLIYYSQIVNDFQKGDIAEGYSVSREKKESFPLTVTSAQKNPTAFYLCASSVLTGRGGTEAFFGQGTRLTVV.

This chain joins TRBV5-8 and TRBJ2-2; 13 bases align to TRBD2. The V gene's germline CDR1 is SGHTS and CDR2 YDEGEE. J was trimmed by 10 bases and V by 0 bases; bases with no gene match: 9. This CDR3 spans 17 amino acids. DNA of the CDR3: TGTGCCAGCAGCTTGGGCAATGGACTAGCGGGAGATGAGGAGCTGTTTTTT. Amino acid sequence: CASSLGNGLAGDEELFF.

The chain couples TRBV27 to TRBJ2-7; maybe TRBD2 (7 bases). The length of the CDR3 is 13 residues. The V gene lost 11 bases and the J gene lost 4 bases, with 18 bases spanning the gap. CDR1 and CDR2 from the germline V gene are MNHEY and SMNVEV (reference sequence). The CDR3 coding sequence is TGTGCCGCCTGGGGGGGGGCGACATACGAGCAGTACTTC. Translation: CAAWGGATYEQYF.

This rearrangement joins TRBV5-1 to TRBJ1-1; a weak D match, TRBD1 (6 bases). The V gene lost 7 bases and the J gene lost 1 base, with 14 bases spanning the gap. This CDR3 comprises 14 residues. CDR1 SGHRS and CDR2 YFSETQ come from the germline V gene. CDR3 in amino acids: CASLPGVGNTEAFF. The CDR3 nucleotides read TGCGCCAGCTTACCAGGGGTTGGGAACACTGAAGCTTTCTTT.

The CDR3: CASNQGRGAYEQYF. CDR3 DNA sequence: TGTGCCAGTAATCAAGGCAGGGGAGCCTACGAGCAGTACTTC. The chain uses TRBV19 and TRBJ2-7, with a tentative D call TRBD1 (6 bases). CDR3 length equals 14 residues. The V gene's germline CDR1 is LNHDA and CDR2 SQIVND (reference sequence). With 7 bases removed from V and 2 bases from J, the gap between germline ends came to 15 bases.

The chain is built from TRBV7-2 and TRBJ1-2, with a tentative D call TRBD1 (6 bases). Looked up from germline, CDR1 is SGHTA and CDR2 is FQGNSA. Trimming shortened V by 1 base and J by 4 bases, and 22 bases separated the two germline ends. The CDR3 sequence is 18 residues long. CDR3 residues: CASSLGLPHQQGGYGYTF. CDR3 coding DNA: TGTGCCAGCAGCTTAGGACTCCCCCATCAACAGGGTGGCTATGGCTACACCTTC.

V is TRBV29-1 and J is TRBJ1-3; possibly TRBD1 for D (6 bases). The CDR3 is made up of 12 amino acids. Trimming stripped 7 bases from V and 1 base from J, with 8 bases between. The germline V gene encodes CDR1 SQVTM and CDR2 ANQGSEA. The CDR3 sequence is CSAGTSGNTIYF. The CDR3 nucleotides are TGCAGCGCGGGGACATCTGGAAACACCATATATTTT. The full variable domain, rest sourced from reference TRBV29-1 and TRBJ1-3, is SAVISQKPSRDICQRGTSLTIQCQVDSQVTMMFWYRQQPGQSLTLIATANQGSEATYESGFVIDKFPISRPNLTFSTLTVSNMSPEDSSIYLCSAGTSGNTIYFGEGSWLTVV.

V and J are TRBV7-9 and TRBJ2-7, with TRBD1 matching over 7 bases. CDR3 size: 13 residues. Per the germline V gene, CDR1 is SEHNR and CDR2 is FQNEAQ (reference sequence). The V segment lost 0 bases and the J segment 6 bases; nucleotides outside the gene matches: 2. CDR3 in amino acids: CASSLARQGEQYF. Written as DNA, the CDR3 is TGTGCCAGCAGCTTAGCGAGACAGGGCGAGCAGTACTTC.

CDR3 protein: CASSGGQGAWRTTGELFF. The DNA for the CDR3 is TGTGCCAGTAGCGGGGGGCAGGGGGCATGGAGAACCACCGGGGAGCTGTTTTTT. The rearrangement joins TRBV19 to TRBJ2-2, with D possibly matching TRBD1 (8 bases). Between the trimmed V and J ends, which lost 6 bases and 4 bases, there was a span of 24 bases. CDR3 length: 18 amino acids. The germline V gene has CDR1 LNHDA and CDR2 SQIVND (reference sequence).

The chain has TRBV20-1 and TRBJ2-1; TRBD2 matches 8 bases. The J segment lost 0 bases and the V segment lost 3 bases, leaving 4 bases of the junction unmatched. CDR1 and CDR2 (germline): DFQATT, SNEGSKA (reference sequence). The CDR3 is 15 residues long. CDR3 in amino acids: CSASLRGGSYNEQFF. Here the CDR3 DNA reads TGCAGTGCTAGTTTACGGGGGGGCTCCTACAATGAGCAGTTCTTC.

This clone was counted a few times. The V and J genes are TRBV7-9 and TRBJ2-2; unclear D gene. Germline values: CDR1 SEHNR, CDR2 FQNEAQ (reference sequence). This CDR3 is built from 17 residues. The V gene lost 1 base and the J gene lost 0 bases, with 12 bases spanning the gap. DNA of the CDR3: TGTGCCAGCAGCTTAGTGATTAGCTCGTCGAACACCGGGGAGCTGTTTTTT. Its translation is CASSLVISSSNTGELFF.

The V and J genes are TRBV29-1 and TRBJ2-1; D not certain. Germline V gene lookup returns CDR1 SQVTM and CDR2 ANQGSEA. With 4 bases removed from V and 0 bases from J, the gap between germline ends came to 13 bases. This CDR3 spans 15 amino acids. The CDR3 is CSVGPTTSSYNEQFF. The CDR3, as DNA: TGCAGCGTTGGCCCAACCACGAGCTCCTACAATGAGCAGTTCTTC.

The V call is TRBV5-6, the J call TRBJ2-7; 11 positions match TRBD2. The CDR3 runs to 14 residues. Trimming at V came to 2 bases and at J to 6 bases, leaving 4 bases not matched to a gene. Per the germline V gene, CDR1 is SGHDT and CDR2 is YYEEEE. CDR3 sequence: CASSLTSGRLEQYF. The DNA for the CDR3 is TGTGCCAGCAGCTTAACTAGCGGGAGACTCGAGCAGTACTTC. Combining the CDR3 with reference TRBV5-6 and TRBJ2-7 gives the whole variable domain DAGVTQSPTHLIKTRGQQVTLRCSPKSGHDTVSWYQQALGQGPQFIFQYYEEEERQRGNFPDRFSGHQFPNYSSELNVNALLLGDSALYLCASSLTSGRLEQYFGPGTRLTVT.

This clone was picked up one time. The gene calls are TRBV3-1 (or the pseudogene TRBV3-2) and TRBJ2-7, with 9 nucleotides matching TRBD2. This CDR3 is 14 amino acids long. Per the germline V gene, CDR1 is LGHDT and CDR2 is YNNKEL (reference sequence). V was clipped by 5 bases and J by 5 bases; unmatched bases: 7. The CDR3 is CASSIAGEIHEQYF. The CDR3 bases are TGTGCCAGCAGCATAGCGGGAGAGATCCACGAGCAGTACTTC.